This T cell receptor (beta chain) was retrieved from a study of shared clonotypes between healthy human individuals (dated by TCRdb to about 2020). Background on the whole study: A few men and a couple of women, aged 18 to 49 years, made up the cohort. Per donor, three plates each were used for CD4 naive and CD4 memory, two for CD8 naive, and one for CD8 memory. To estimate repertoire size and how much clonotype sharing occurs between individuals, the study deeply sequenced the blood TCR repertoires of roughly 5 healthy adults. To increase sequencing depth and limit assay-specific biases, TCR repertoire library preparation and sequencing were carried out by different laboratories using diverse techniques. Leukapheresis yielded between about 0.94 and 8.9 billion PBMCs per donor.

About this clone itself: Which antigen it targets is not known. No base quality values were provided; no much bigger clone lies one nucleotide off.

The investigation overall reported the following: Incomplete sequencing was indicated by rarefaction of sorted-subset datasets, despite the large sequencing depth. Larger estimated clonotype richness was generally found for naive subsets than for memory subsets. Only blood was sampled, and tissue TCR repertoires likely differ from those in blood. The small number of donors limited the genetic and exposure-history diversity represented. Pairwise subsampling led to the expectation that sequencing depth would affect the degree of clonotype sharing among donors. Sharing across a handful of donors was observed for approximately 5% of naive CD4, around 3.5% of naive CD8, 2% to 2.5% of memory CD4, and over 0.3% of memory CD8 clonotypes. Clonotypes shared by all four sorted-subset donors showed higher generation probabilities than non-shared clonotypes.

TCR CDR3 regions were amplified from genomic DNA by multiplex PCR using the deep immunoSEQ assay. Extracted genomic DNA from each cell subset was spread evenly across all wells of several immunoSEQ 96-well plates, with each plate serving as a replicate. For sorted subsets, each replicate PCR was loaded with around 220 ng genomic DNA, equivalent to some 27,000 T cell genomes. Purified libraries were quantified with a Qubit 3.0 fluorometer, sized on a Bioanalyzer 2100, and re-quantified with the KAPA Library Quantification kit. Every immunoSEQ 96-well plate was sequenced on a dedicated single-read 150-cycle Illumina NextSeq 550 flow cell. In the authors' own workflow: Because the immunoSEQ output included only junctional sequences and no quality scores, the filtering could not be the same as the filtering used for full-length reads. Sequences were annotated with PyIR, a Python wrapper for IgBLAST v1.9, using IMGT germline references to assign V/J genes and CDR3. Reads were removed for weak V/J assignments (E-value above 1e-6), missing CDR3, stop codons, out-of-frame junctions, or ambiguous translated residues. A V3J clonotype was defined by an identical inferred V gene, J gene, and CDR3 amino acid sequence. Percentage overlap between repertoires was computed as shared unique clonotypes divided by the size of the smaller repertoire. Three approaches were used to assess repertoire richness: RTK rarefaction, the Chao1 estimator, and Recon v2.1 estimates of unobserved clonotypes. Generation probabilities were computed with OLGA for all TCRbeta clonotypes obtained by the gDNA method from several donors. Sourced from immuneACCESS, this table was stored by TCRdb with only in-frame sequences that have V and J called. A share of the clones is absent; for the studies checked, an unresolved V gene accounts for under half, and the remainder has no known explanation. V and J calls and clone size are as listed in that table; D and trimming were resolved from the DNA. This sample lists 1,400,000 or so clones; approximately 98.5% were detected once. The ten top clones hold roughly 0.35% of the sample.

Reading from cysteine to phenylalanine, the CDR3 counts 12 amino acids. Left in the record is the CDR3 DNA by itself, 36 bases read in frame from the first base. Trimming at the junction amounts to 1 base on V and 5 bases on J, and the germline ends lie 5 bases apart. CDR1 and CDR2, looked up from the germline V gene, are MNHNS and SASEGT. The donors were healthy, HIV-negative adults who had no recently reported acute infections or vaccinations. Every donor was a Caucasian adult living in Nashville, Tennessee, USA. CD4+ T cells were enriched by magnetic negative selection, after which naive cells were positively selected on CD45RA and the negative fraction was taken as the memory subset. After blood collection by leukapheresis, PBMCs were isolated using Ficoll-Histopaque density gradient centrifugation and then cryopreserved in the vapor phase of liquid nitrogen. Analytical flow cytometry was used to check the purity and quantity of each magnetically sorted T cell population. Each sorted fraction had its genomic DNA isolated and then quantified by UV absorbance on a Nanodrop 2000c.

The receptor chain draws on TRBV6-1 and TRBJ1-1; the D segment cannot be called with confidence. The sample consisted of naive CD4+ T cells sorted from blood. The label giving this sample's cell subset or site can be read as: CD45RA+ positively selected. This receptor was identified in a man younger than 45 in good health. The DNA sequence is given as TGTGCCAGCAGTGAAGTCCGAACTGAAGCTTTCTTT. This encodes CASSEVRTEAFF.